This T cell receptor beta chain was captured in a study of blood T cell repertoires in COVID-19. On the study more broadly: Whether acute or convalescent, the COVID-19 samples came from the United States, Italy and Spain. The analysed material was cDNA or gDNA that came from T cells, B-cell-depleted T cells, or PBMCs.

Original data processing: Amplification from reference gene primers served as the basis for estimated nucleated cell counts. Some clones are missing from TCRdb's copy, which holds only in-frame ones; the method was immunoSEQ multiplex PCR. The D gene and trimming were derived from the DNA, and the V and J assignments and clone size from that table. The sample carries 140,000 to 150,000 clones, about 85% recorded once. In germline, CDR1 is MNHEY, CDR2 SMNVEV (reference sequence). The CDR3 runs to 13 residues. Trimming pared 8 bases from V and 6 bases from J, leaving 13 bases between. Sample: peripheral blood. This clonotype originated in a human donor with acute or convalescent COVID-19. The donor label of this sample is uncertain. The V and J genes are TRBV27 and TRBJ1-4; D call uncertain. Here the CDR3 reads CASSLWADEKLFF. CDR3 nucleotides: TGTGCCAGCTCCCTCTGGGCCGATGAAAAACTGTTTTTT.